This TCR beta chain was sequenced in a study of blood T cell repertoires in COVID-19. Study information: From T cells, B-cell-depleted T cells, or PBMCs came the material, which was cDNA or gDNA.

Original data processing: Amplified reference gene primers provided the basis for estimating nucleated cell counts. Clones were sequenced by immunoSEQ multiplex PCR, and TCRdb holds only the in-frame ones, with some missing. V and J calls and clone size are as listed in that table; D and trimming were resolved from the DNA. This sample has about 70,000 clones; roughly 86% occur once, and the top ten carry 3% to 5%. From germline, CDR1 is SGHTA and CDR2 FQGNSA. The CDR3 has 19 amino acids. Trimming took 2 bases from V and 0 from J; bases not matched to a gene: 13. The chain uses TRBV7-2 and TRBJ2-7, with 10 bases matching TRBD2. Sequenced sample: peripheral blood. This TCR was recovered from a man between 65 and 85 years old with active COVID-19. CDR3 protein: CASSLFVSGRFGDSYEQYF. DNA for the CDR3: TGTGCCAGCAGCTTATTTGTTAGCGGGAGGTTTGGGGACTCCTACGAGCAGTACTTC.